Listed below are T cell receptor beta chains from one sample, sequenced in a study of shared clonotypes between healthy human individuals. Only in-frame clones appear in the TCRdb table, and some are missing; sequencing was by immunoSEQ multiplex PCR. The data contain about 490,000 clones, 70% to 80% of them singletons. The specimen sequenced was PBMCs. The receptors originated from a woman aged 40 to 50 in good health. Some clones in this sample may be carry-over from other donors' samples. Each CDR3 is given with its conserved first and last residue. D genes are given only for firm matches. Rows give clone size only sometimes, using once, few, many, or a class for an expanded clone.

V gene: TRBV11-2; clone size: NA; D gene: NA; J gene: TRBJ1-1; CDR3 protein: CASSLDLRRATEAFF; CDR3 DNA: TGTGCCAGCAGCTTAGATCTAAGGAGGGCTACTGAAGCTTTCTTT
V gene: TRBV7-3; clone size: NA; D gene: TRBD2; J gene: TRBJ2-2; CDR3 protein: CASSSGGSNTGELFF; CDR3 DNA: TGTGCCAGCAGCTCGGGAGGATCGAACACCGGGGAGCTGTTTTTT
V gene: TRBV5-1; clone size: NA; D gene: TRBD1; J gene: TRBJ1-2; CDR3 protein: CASSLAGTAGYTF; CDR3 DNA: TGCGCCAGCAGCTTGGCCGGGACAGCTGGCTACACCTTC
V gene: TRBV7-8; clone size: NA; D gene: NA; J gene: TRBJ2-7; CDR3 protein: CASRPRDGEQYF; CDR3 DNA: TGTGCCAGCAGACCGAGAGACGGCGAGCAGTACTTC
V gene: TRBV6-1; clone size: NA; D gene: TRBD2; J gene: TRBJ2-1; CDR3 protein: CASSGLAGYYEQFF; CDR3 DNA: TGTGCCAGCAGCGGACTAGCGGGTTATTATGAGCAGTTCTTC
V gene: TRBV5-1; clone size: NA; D gene: TRBD1; J gene: TRBJ1-4; CDR3 protein: CASSAEGWAGGEKLFF; CDR3 DNA: TGCGCCAGCAGCGCAGAAGGGTGGGCAGGGGGCGAAAAACTGTTTTTT
V gene: TRBV18; clone size: NA; D gene: NA; J gene: TRBJ2-6; CDR3 protein: CASSPGMYGSGANVLTF; CDR3 DNA: TGTGCCAGCTCACCGGGGATGTACGGGTCTGGGGCCAACGTCCTGACTTTC
V gene: TRBV15; clone size: NA; D gene: NA; J gene: TRBJ1-1; CDR3 protein: CATSRDRVAVEAFF; CDR3 DNA: TGTGCCACCAGCAGAGATCGAGTTGCCGTTGAAGCTTTCTTT
V gene: TRBV4-3; clone size: NA; D gene: TRBD2; J gene: TRBJ2-3; CDR3 protein: CASSQGATSGSTDTQYF; CDR3 DNA: TGCGCCAGCAGCCAAGGAGCGACTAGCGGGAGCACAGATACGCAGTATTTT
V gene: TRBV4-1; clone size: NA; D gene: NA; J gene: TRBJ2-7; CDR3 protein: CASSQGRARSGEQYF; CDR3 DNA: TGCGCCAGCAGCCAAGGCAGGGCTCGCTCGGGCGAGCAGTACTTC
V gene: TRBV7-3; clone size: NA; D gene: NA; J gene: TRBJ2-7; CDR3 protein: CASSLWPGPQYEQYF; CDR3 DNA: TGTGCCAGCAGCTTATGGCCAGGGCCCCAATACGAGCAGTACTTC
V gene: TRBV10-3; clone size: NA; D gene: NA; J gene: TRBJ1-3; CDR3 protein: CAIRTQGASGNTIYF; CDR3 DNA: TGTGCCATCAGGACGCAGGGCGCCTCTGGAAACACCATATATTTT
V gene: TRBV11-2; clone size: NA; D gene: NA; J gene: TRBJ2-3; CDR3 protein: CASSLAGLGTDTQYF; CDR3 DNA: TGTGCCAGCAGCTTAGCGGGATTGGGCACAGATACGCAGTATTTT
V gene: TRBV4-2; clone size: NA; D gene: NA; J gene: TRBJ2-7; CDR3 protein: CASSQASAYEQYF; CDR3 DNA: TGTGCCAGCAGCCAAGCTAGCGCCTACGAGCAGTACTTC
V gene: TRBV4-1; clone size: NA; D gene: NA; J gene: TRBJ2-5; CDR3 protein: CASSQGSGPQETQYF; CDR3 DNA: TGCGCCAGCAGCCAAGGTTCGGGACCCCAAGAGACCCAGTACTTC
V gene: TRBV7-9; clone size: NA; D gene: NA; J gene: TRBJ2-7; CDR3 protein: CASSFGGARGDYEQYF; CDR3 DNA: TGTGCCAGCAGCTTTGGTGGGGCTAGGGGAGACTACGAGCAGTACTTC
V gene: TRBV7-2; clone size: NA; D gene: NA; J gene: TRBJ2-2; CDR3 protein: CASSQDVGPGELFF; CDR3 DNA: TGTGCCAGCAGTCAAGATGTAGGGCCCGGGGAGCTGTTTTTT
V gene: TRBV4-2; clone size: once; D gene: NA; J gene: TRBJ2-3; CDR3 protein: CASSQDQTTDTQYF; CDR3 DNA: TGTGCCAGCAGCCAAGATCAGACCACAGATACGCAGTATTTT
V gene: TRBV6-1; clone size: NA; D gene: NA; J gene: TRBJ2-7; CDR3 protein: CASTLKEVQYF; CDR3 DNA: TGTGCCAGCACCTTGAAGGAAGTGCAGTACTTC
V gene: TRBV29-1; clone size: NA; D gene: TRBD1; J gene: TRBJ2-7; CDR3 protein: CSVVGTGTFSYEQYF; CDR3 DNA: TGCAGCGTTGTTGGGACAGGGACTTTTTCCTACGAGCAGTACTTC
V gene: TRBV11-2; clone size: once; D gene: TRBD2; J gene: TRBJ2-2; CDR3 protein: CASSTGLAGGPSGELFF; CDR3 DNA: TGTGCCAGCAGCACCGGACTAGCGGGAGGGCCCAGCGGGGAGCTGTTTTTT
V gene: TRBV27; clone size: NA; D gene: NA; J gene: TRBJ1-5; CDR3 protein: CASAGYTNQPQHF; CDR3 DNA: TGTGCCAGCGCAGGGTATACCAATCAGCCCCAGCATTTT
V gene: TRBV5-5; clone size: few; D gene: TRBD1; J gene: TRBJ2-7; CDR3 protein: CASGKTGDYEQYF; CDR3 DNA: TGTGCCAGCGGAAAGACAGGGGACTACGAGCAGTACTTC
V gene: TRBV6-6; clone size: NA; D gene: TRBD1; J gene: TRBJ2-7; CDR3 protein: CASSYPGTGAYEQYF; CDR3 DNA: TGTGCCAGCAGTTACCCCGGGACAGGCGCCTACGAGCAGTACTTC
V gene: TRBV2; clone size: once; D gene: NA; J gene: TRBJ2-7; CDR3 protein: CASSVGKYYEQYF; CDR3 DNA: TGTGCCAGCAGTGTGGGGAAGTACTACGAGCAGTACTTC
V gene: TRBV28; clone size: NA; D gene: NA; J gene: TRBJ1-5; CDR3 protein: CATNPFTGGRQPQHF; CDR3 DNA: TGTGCCACAAACCCCTTTACTGGGGGACGGCAGCCCCAGCATTTT
V gene: TRBV7-9; clone size: NA; D gene: NA; J gene: TRBJ1-4; CDR3 protein: CASSSLFGEWALQNEKLFF; CDR3 DNA: TGTGCCAGCAGCTCACTATTTGGGGAGTGGGCGCTACAGAATGAAAAACTGTTTTTT
V gene: TRBV7-6; clone size: few; D gene: TRBD1; J gene: TRBJ2-5; CDR3 protein: CASSLAGTARQETQYF; CDR3 DNA: TGTGCCAGCAGCTTAGCCGGGACAGCCCGACAAGAGACCCAGTACTTC
V gene: TRBV6-1; clone size: NA; D gene: NA; J gene: TRBJ1-1; CDR3 protein: CASSEAAGLNTEAFF; CDR3 DNA: TGTGCCAGCAGTGAAGCAGCAGGCCTGAACACTGAAGCTTTCTTT
V gene: TRBV11-3; clone size: NA; D gene: TRBD1; J gene: TRBJ1-2; CDR3 protein: CASSPTGTVEYGYTF; CDR3 DNA: TGTGCCAGCAGCCCAACCGGGACAGTGGAGTATGGCTACACCTTC